This T cell receptor (beta chain) was observed in a study of beta chain features in type 1 diabetes. About the research overall: On cell yields, gender and age, patients and healthy donors were similar. All samples together contributed 100 million to 120 million sorted cells for examination.

The germline gives CDR1 SGHAT, CDR2 FQNNGV. The CDR3 is 17 residues long. V was pared by 4 bases and J by 5 bases, with 10 bases of the junction left unmatched. Broader study findings: A pattern of fewer insertions and more deletions at VDJ junctions was seen in type 1 diabetes patients. Across all four CD4+ subsets, people with type 1 diabetes showed modestly shorter TCRB CDR3s.

As for this clone: Antigen unknown.

The entirety of the isolated RNA underwent reverse transcription, so expressed TCRB transcripts were sequenced. Generated by immunoSEQ multiplex PCR, the TCRdb table keeps only in-frame clones and is missing some. Among 150,000 or so clones listed, roughly 48% were seen once. The rearrangement uses TRBV11-2 and TRBJ2-2; 10 nucleotides match TRBD1. The sequence was collected from a man younger than 35 in good health. Sequenced sample: Tregs from blood. In nucleotides, the CDR3 is TGTGCCAGCAGCTGGCTACCGGGACAGGGGCGGACCGGGGAGCTGTTTTTT. It yields the protein CASSWLPGQGRTGELFF.